A single sample is the source of the 10 T cell receptor beta chains below, sequenced in a study of T-cell memory formation after mild COVID-19. Using its own MiXCR run on the 5' RACE reads, TCRdb lists one record per CDR3 protein. The data contain about 190,000 distinct CDR3 sequences, about 17% of them singletons. The sequenced sample was PBMCs or a T cell subset sorted from them (not recorded which). The receptors derive from an adult woman who had mild COVID-19 (a few samples of this study predate the infection). Cell type and time point are not known.

The gene calls are TRBV29-1 and TRBJ2-5; 8 bases fit TRBD2. CDR1 and CDR2 from the germline V gene are SQVTM and ANQGSEA. The length of the CDR3 is 15 residues. The V segment lost 5 bases and the J segment 0 bases; nucleotides outside the gene matches: 8. In nucleotides, the CDR3 is TGCAGCGTTAGCGGGGCTAGCGGGTACCAAGAGACCCAGTACTTC. As protein: CSVSGASGYQETQYF.

The chain joins TRBV5-1 to TRBJ2-1; D possibly uses TRBD1 or TRBD2 (5 bases each). The ends were cut back, 10 bases at V and 4 bases at J, with 12 bases in the middle. Germline-derived CDR1 and CDR2 are SGHRS and YFSETQ. The CDR3 length is 12 residues. The CDR3 reads CASGPGYNEQFF. CDR3 DNA: TGCGCCTCGGGACCCGGATACAATGAGCAGTTCTTC. Together with reference TRBV5-1 and TRBJ2-1, the CDR3 gives the full variable domain: KAGVTQTPRYLIKTRGQQVTLSCSPISGHRSVSWYQQTPGQGLQFLFEYFSETQRNKGNFPGRFSGRQFSNSRSEMNVSTLELGDSALYLCASGPGYNEQFFGPGTRLTVL.

This clonotype came up a few times. This chain links TRBV6-1 with TRBJ1-1, with a tentative D call TRBD1 (5 bases). The CDR3 is 16 residues long. V lost 6 bases, J lost 6 bases, and 23 bases lay in between. The germline V gene has CDR1 MNHNS and CDR2 SASEGT. CDR3 nucleotide sequence: TGTGCCAGCAGCAGCCGGACACCAGTCCGGGTCCCTGAAGCTTTCTTT. As protein: CASSSRTPVRVPEAFF.

The gene calls are TRBV6-5 and TRBJ1-2, with a tentative D call TRBD1 (5 bases). The CDR3 runs to 14 residues. In germline, CDR1 is MNHEY, CDR2 SVGAGI. Between the trimmed V and J ends, which lost 5 bases and 1 base, there was a span of 11 bases. The CDR3 spells CASSRDRSNYGYTF. In DNA, the CDR3 is TGTGCCAGCAGTCGGGACCGAAGTAACTATGGCTACACCTTC.

Many counts were recorded for this clonotype. V gene TRBV12-3 or TRBV12-4 combines with J gene TRBJ1-5, with D uncertain. There are 13 residues in the CDR3. V was trimmed by 2 bases and J by 1 base, leaving 3 bases between them. The CDR3 DNA reads TGTGCCAGCAGTTTAAGCAGCAATCAGCCCCAGCATTTT. It specifies CASSLSSNQPQHF.

The chain links TRBV4-1 to TRBJ1-2; 9 positions match TRBD1. CDR3 length: 16 residues. Germline-derived CDR1 and CDR2 are MGHRA and YSYEKL. Trimming cost V 4 bases and J 8 bases; bases outside gene matches: 14. For the CDR3, the DNA is TGCGCCAGCAGCCCCACTAGAGGACAGGGGACGCGCGGCTACACCTTC. This sequence encodes CASSPTRGQGTRGYTF.

At least ten counts were recorded for this clonotype. The V gene is TRBV12-3 or TRBV12-4, the J gene TRBJ1-1, with D hard to call. V dropped 2 bases and J dropped 8 bases, with 9 bases sitting between them. CDR3 length equals 12 residues. This CDR3 is CASSLIRAEAFF. The CDR3 region has the DNA TGTGCCAGCAGTTTAATCCGGGCGGAAGCTTTCTTT.

V gene TRBV14 combines with J gene TRBJ2-1, with D perhaps TRBD2 (6 bases). The germline V gene encodes CDR1 SGHDN and CDR2 FVKESK. The CDR3 runs 15 residues. V was cut by 2 bases and J by 7 bases, with 15 bases left in between. This chain's CDR3 is CASSQPGLALNEQFF. In nucleotides, the CDR3 is TGTGCCAGCAGCCAACCGGGACTGGCCCTTAATGAGCAGTTCTTC. Supplemented by reference TRBV14 and TRBJ2-1, the full variable domain reads EAGVTQFPSHSVIEKGQTVTLRCDPISGHDNLYWYRRVMGKEIKFLLHFVKESKQDESGMPNNRFLAERTGGTYSTLKVQPAELEDSGVYFCASSQPGLALNEQFFGPGTRLTVL.

This clonotype appeared a few times. The chain uses TRBV25-1 and TRBJ1-2; the D is unclear. V lost 2 bases and J 3 bases, leaving 10 bases between the germline ends. CDR3 length: 14 amino acids. Germline assignment: CDR1 MGHDK and CDR2 SYGVNS. CDR3 loop: CASSEDRADYGYTF. CDR3 DNA: TGTGCCAGCAGTGAAGATCGGGCAGACTATGGCTACACCTTC.

The table lists this clonotype with many counts. J is TRBJ1-1 and V is TRBV5-1; D is ambiguous. V gave up 2 bases and J gave up 6 bases, with 11 bases separating them. Germline V CDR1 and CDR2: SGHRS, YFSETQ. The CDR3 has 13 amino acids. The CDR3 DNA reads as TGCGCCAGCAGCTTATCGGTCGGCGCTGAAGCTTTCTTT. Translated, it gives CASSLSVGAEAFF.